These 9 T cell receptor beta chains were all obtained from the same sample, sequenced in a study of identical twins. One entry per CDR3 protein results from TCRdb running MiXCR on the 5' RACE reads. This table has some 730,000 distinct CDR3 sequences, 15% to 20% appearing once. These data also featured in a second study, about T cells expressing NK-cell markers.

Specimen: PBMCs. The receptors derive from a woman under 30 in good health.

J is TRBJ2-7 and V is TRBV11-1; D is possibly TRBD1 (5 bases). CDR3 size: 13 residues. Germline CDR1 SGHAT, CDR2 FQDESV (reference sequence). The germline V and J ends were trimmed by 3 bases and 5 bases, with 11 bases remaining between them. The CDR3 spells CASSFEDRNEQYF. CDR3 bases: TGTGCCAGCAGCTTCGAAGACAGAAACGAGCAGTACTTC.

This rearrangement joins TRBV29-1 to TRBJ2-1; D unclear. Germline V gene lookup returns CDR1 SQVTM and CDR2 ANQGSEA. V was pared by 4 bases and J by 3 bases, with 13 bases between. The CDR3 totals 14 residues. CDR3: CSVVESSYYNEQFF. For the CDR3, the DNA is TGCAGCGTTGTCGAATCCTCGTACTACAATGAGCAGTTCTTC.

This clonotype came up a few times. CDR3 nucleotide sequence: TGTGCCAGCAGTGTAAAGGGTACGGGGAGGCCCCAGCATTTT. It yields the protein CASSVKGTGRPQHF. The chain employs TRBV2 and TRBJ1-5; D not resolved. Between the trimmed V and J ends, which lost 4 bases and 9 bases, there was a span of 16 bases. Germline assignment: CDR1 SNHLY and CDR2 FYNNEI. The CDR3 extends over 14 amino acids.

This clonotype was counted only a few times. The rearrangement links TRBV5-1 to TRBJ2-1; TRBD1 matches at 8 bases. The CDR3 totals 16 residues. V was pared by 7 bases and J by 0 bases, with 9 bases of the junction left unmatched. Germline lookup yields CDR1 SGHRS and CDR2 YFSETQ. The CDR3 loop is CASGSMTGVSYNEQFF. CDR3 sequence (DNA): TGCGCCAGCGGATCTATGACAGGGGTCTCCTACAATGAGCAGTTCTTC.

The rearrangement links TRBV29-1 to TRBJ2-5; D perhaps matches TRBD2 (6 bases). This CDR3 has 13 amino acids. The germline V gene encodes CDR1 SQVTM and CDR2 ANQGSEA. V shed 1 base and J shed 4 bases, with 10 bases lying between them. The CDR3 loop reads CSVEAGRGETQYF. The CDR3 nucleotides are TGCAGCGTTGAAGCTGGGCGGGGAGAGACCCAGTACTTC.

The chain is built from TRBV5-1 and TRBJ2-1; D ambiguous. V lost 0 bases and J lost 5, with 9 bases in between. From germline, CDR1 is SGHRS and CDR2 YFSETQ. The CDR3 covers 14 residues. Here the CDR3 reads CASSLGASNNEQFF. The CDR3 DNA follows: TGCGCCAGCAGCTTGGGGGCAAGTAACAATGAGCAGTTCTTC.

This clonotype was found a few times. The V and J genes are TRBV12-3 or TRBV12-4 and TRBJ2-6; a possible D gene is TRBD1 (6 bases). The CDR3 consists of 20 residues. Trimming left V 5 bases short and J 0 bases short, with 23 bases between. CDR3: CASSPPGHTLRPSGANVLTF. The CDR3 DNA reads TGTGCCAGCAGTCCTCCGGGACACACCTTACGACCCTCTGGGGCCAACGTCCTGACTTTC.

There are a few counts of this clonotype. The rearrangement uses TRBV20-1 and TRBJ2-7; D call uncertain. CDR1 and CDR2 from the germline V gene are DFQATT and SNEGSKA (reference sequence). The germline V and J ends were trimmed by 3 bases and 6 bases, with 6 bases remaining between them. The CDR3 covers 10 residues. The CDR3 nucleotides are TGCAGTGCTAGCCTGGGCGAGCAGTACTTC. It is translated as CSASLGEQYF.

The chain couples TRBV6-5 to TRBJ2-5; either TRBD1 or TRBD2 may fit D (5 bases each). The germline CDR1 and CDR2 sequences are MNHEY and SVGAGI. This CDR3 spans 13 amino acids. The V gene lost 2 bases and the J gene lost 5 bases, with 9 bases spanning the gap. In DNA, the CDR3 is TGTGCCAGCAGTTACAGGGACGGGGAGACCCAGTACTTC. Protein product: CASSYRDGETQYF.